Sequencing of this T cell receptor (beta chain) was carried out in a study of beta chain features in type 1 diabetes. Findings and limits, study-wide: Lower insertion and higher deletion counts appeared at VDJ junctions in type 1 diabetes patients. Significant though moderate, a shortening of TCRB CDR3s appeared in all four CD4+ subsets of Type 1 diabetes patients.

One heparinised draw of blood, averaging roughly 110 mL, came from each donor. In this sample, this clone turned up a few times. Its antigen is as yet unknown. TCRB transcripts that were expressed got sequenced, as all of the isolated RNA had been reverse transcribed. Some clones are missing from TCRdb's copy, which holds only in-frame ones; the method was immunoSEQ multiplex PCR. The table records about 300,000 clones, less than 15% of them present only once. The CDR3 is 13 amino acids. Per the germline V gene, CDR1 is MDHEN and CDR2 is SYDVKM. V was pared by 11 bases and J by 1 base, with 14 bases between.

The sequence derives from a woman aged 18 to 35 with type 1 diabetes. Sequencing was done on a sample of naive CD4+ T cells from blood. This rearrangement joins TRBV28 to TRBJ1-2; D is possibly TRBD1 (5 bases). The CDR3 loop reads CAGGSILNYGYTF. The CDR3 nucleotides read TGTGCCGGGGGGAGCATTCTTAACTATGGCTACACCTTC.